This T cell receptor (beta chain) was sequenced in a study of control samples from healthy donors and cancer patients. The CDR3 spans 12 residues. Trimming took off 6 bases at V and 7 bases at J, with 11 bases between the two ends. Germline V CDR1 and CDR2: MNHEY, SVGEGT. Sequencing used immunoSEQ multiplex PCR; TCRdb keeps in-frame clones, though not all of them. The repertoire consists of 84,000 or so clones, with 91% occurring once and the leading ten covering 15% to 20%. The sequence was collected from a man aged 50-59 years in good health. V usage is TRBV6-2 or TRBV6-3 and J usage is TRBJ2-3, with no clear D. Source material: blood. CDR3 sequence reads: CASSQNGHTQYF. The CDR3 DNA sequence: TGTGCCAGCAGCCAAAATGGGCATACGCAGTATTTT.